The 5 T cell receptor beta chains reported below all come from one sample, sequenced in a study of cytomegalovirus exposure and HLA in healthy donors. The primer mix had 60 Vbeta and 13 Jbeta primers. Profiling relied on immunoSEQ multiplex PCR, and the TCRdb table lists in-frame clones only, not all of them. The sample lists about 100,000 clones, 55% to 65% occurring once. Sequencing was performed on PBMCs. Receptors were obtained from a man aged 30-40 years in good health and CMV-seropositive.

The chain has TRBV4-1 and TRBJ1-1; D gene ambiguous. V dropped 1 base and J dropped 4 bases, with 13 bases sitting between them. Germline CDR1 and CDR2: MGHRA and YSYEKL. The CDR3 contains 15 residues. The CDR3 sequence: CASSQGREGSTEAFF. The CDR3 coding sequence is TGCGCCAGCAGCCAAGGAAGAGAAGGGAGCACTGAAGCTTTCTTT.

This chain uses TRBV7-9 with TRBJ1-2; D is unclear. Germline assignment: CDR1 SEHNR and CDR2 FQNEAQ (reference sequence). Trimming left V 2 bases short and J 4 bases short, with 11 bases between. There are 14 residues in the CDR3. The CDR3 is CASSLQITLYGYTF. The CDR3 nucleotides are TGTGCCAGCAGCTTACAAATCACTCTCTATGGCTACACCTTC.

The chain recombines TRBV5-8 with TRBJ2-7; TRBD1 matches 8 bases. The CDR3 loop spans 14 amino acids. J was trimmed by 3 bases and V by 4 bases; bases with no gene match: 6. Germline loops: CDR1 SGHTS, CDR2 YDEGEE. The CDR3 loop reads CASSRGQGLYEQYF. CDR3 nucleotides: TGTGCCAGCAGCCGTGGACAGGGCCTCTACGAGCAGTACTTC. Full variable domain (missing parts from reference TRBV5-8 and TRBJ2-7): EAGVTQSPTHLIKTRGQQATLRCSPISGHTSVYWYQQALGLGLQFLLWYDEGEERNRGNFPPRFSGRQFPNYSSELNVNALELEDSALYLCASSRGQGLYEQYFGPGTRLTVT.

This rearrangement joins TRBV2 to TRBJ2-7, with TRBD1 identical over 7 bases. CDR1 is SNHLY, CDR2 FYNNEI, per germline. This CDR3 region has 13 residues. Trimming took 9 bases from V and 4 from J; bases not matched to a gene: 9. DNA for the CDR3: TGTGCCAGTGCTGGGGACAGAAATTACGAGCAGTACTTC. It codes for CASAGDRNYEQYF.

A few counts support this clone. The rearrangement uses TRBV2 and TRBJ2-5; tentatively, D is TRBD2 (5 bases). Trimming shortened V by 3 bases and J by 7 bases, and 6 bases separated the two germline ends. Germline V gene data show CDR1 as SNHLY and CDR2 as FYNNEI. The CDR3 contains 11 residues. CDR3 sequence reads: CASSDEGTQYF. DNA for the CDR3: TGTGCCAGCAGTGATGAGGGGACCCAGTACTTC. The complete variable domain, with remaining parts taken from reference TRBV2 and TRBJ2-5, reads EPEVTQTPSHQVTQMGQEVILRCVPISNHLYFYWYRQILGQKVEFLVSFYNNEISEKSEIFDDQFSVERPDGSNFTLKIRSTKLEDSAMYFCASSDEGTQYFGPGTRLLVL.